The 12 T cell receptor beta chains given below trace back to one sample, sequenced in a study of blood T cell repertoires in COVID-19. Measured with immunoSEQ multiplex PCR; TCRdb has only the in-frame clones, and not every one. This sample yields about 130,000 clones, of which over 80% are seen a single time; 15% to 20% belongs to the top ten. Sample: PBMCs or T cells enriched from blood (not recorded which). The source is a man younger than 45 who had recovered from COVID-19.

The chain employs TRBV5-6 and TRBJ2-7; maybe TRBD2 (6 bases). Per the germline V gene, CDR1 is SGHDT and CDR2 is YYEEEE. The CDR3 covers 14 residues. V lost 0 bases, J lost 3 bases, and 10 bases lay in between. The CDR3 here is CASSLVPGSYEQYF. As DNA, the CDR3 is TGTGCCAGCAGCTTGGTTCCCGGGAGCTACGAGCAGTACTTC.

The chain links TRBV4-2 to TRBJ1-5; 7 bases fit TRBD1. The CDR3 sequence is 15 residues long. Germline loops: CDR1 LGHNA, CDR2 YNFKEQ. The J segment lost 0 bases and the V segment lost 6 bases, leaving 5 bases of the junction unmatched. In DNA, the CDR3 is TGTGCCAGCAGAAAGGACAGGTATAGCAATCAGCCCCAGCATTTT. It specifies CASRKDRYSNQPQHF.

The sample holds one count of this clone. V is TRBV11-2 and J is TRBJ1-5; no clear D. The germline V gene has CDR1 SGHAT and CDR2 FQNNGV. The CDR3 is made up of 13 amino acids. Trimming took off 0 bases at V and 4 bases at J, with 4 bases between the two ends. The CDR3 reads CASSLDRNQPQHF. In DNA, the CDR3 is TGTGCCAGCAGCTTAGACAGGAATCAGCCCCAGCATTTT.

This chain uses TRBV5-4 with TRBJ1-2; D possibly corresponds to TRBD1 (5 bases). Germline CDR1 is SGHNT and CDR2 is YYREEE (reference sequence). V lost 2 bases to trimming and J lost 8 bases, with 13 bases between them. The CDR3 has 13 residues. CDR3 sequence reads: CASSLSGLGGYTF. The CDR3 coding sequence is TGTGCCAGCAGCTTATCAGGGCTTGGAGGCTACACCTTC.

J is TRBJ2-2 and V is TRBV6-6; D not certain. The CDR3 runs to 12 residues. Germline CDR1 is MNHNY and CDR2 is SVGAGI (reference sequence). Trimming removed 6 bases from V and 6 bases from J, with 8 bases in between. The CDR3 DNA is TGTGCCAGCAGACACACAGCCGGGGAGCTGTTTTTT. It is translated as CASRHTAGELFF.

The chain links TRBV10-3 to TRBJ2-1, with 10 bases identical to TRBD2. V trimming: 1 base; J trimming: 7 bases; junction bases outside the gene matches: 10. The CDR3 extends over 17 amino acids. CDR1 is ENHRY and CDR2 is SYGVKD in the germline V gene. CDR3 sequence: CAISEWASGSPVNEQFF. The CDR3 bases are TGTGCCATCAGTGAGTGGGCTAGCGGGAGTCCCGTTAATGAGCAGTTCTTC.

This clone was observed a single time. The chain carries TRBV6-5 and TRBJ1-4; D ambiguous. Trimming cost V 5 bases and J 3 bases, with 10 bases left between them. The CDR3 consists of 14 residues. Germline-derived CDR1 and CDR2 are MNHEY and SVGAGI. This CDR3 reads CASSPLGPNEKLFF. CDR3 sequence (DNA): TGTGCCAGCAGTCCGCTGGGCCCTAATGAAAAACTGTTTTTT.

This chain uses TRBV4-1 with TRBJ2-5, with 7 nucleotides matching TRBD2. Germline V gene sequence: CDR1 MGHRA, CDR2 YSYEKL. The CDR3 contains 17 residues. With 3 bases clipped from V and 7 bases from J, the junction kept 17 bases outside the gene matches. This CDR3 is CASSQGGGAGAQVTQYF. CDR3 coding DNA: TGCGCCAGCAGCCAGGGGGGAGGTGCGGGAGCTCAGGTGACCCAGTACTTC.

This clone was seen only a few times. CDR3 amino acids: CASSSGLAGGEQYV. The CDR3 bases are TGTGCCAGCAGTTCGGGACTAGCGGGGGGGGAGCAGTACGTC. The chain is built from TRBV6-5 and TRBJ2-7; 16 nucleotides match TRBD2. CDR1 and CDR2 from the germline V gene are MNHEY and SVGAGI. This CDR3 region has 14 residues. V trimming: 4 bases; J trimming: 7 bases; junction bases outside the gene matches: 1.

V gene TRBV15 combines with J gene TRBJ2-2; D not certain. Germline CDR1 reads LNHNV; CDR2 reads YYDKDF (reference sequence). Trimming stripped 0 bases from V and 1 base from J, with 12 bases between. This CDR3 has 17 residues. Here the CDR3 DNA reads TGTGCCACCAGCAGAGATGTTGAGGTCCTGAACACCGGGGAGCTGTTTTTT. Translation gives CATSRDVEVLNTGELFF.

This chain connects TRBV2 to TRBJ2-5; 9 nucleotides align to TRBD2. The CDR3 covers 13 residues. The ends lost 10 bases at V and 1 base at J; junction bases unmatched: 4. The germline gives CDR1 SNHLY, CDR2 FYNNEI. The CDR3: CATRLAVQETQYF. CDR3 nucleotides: TGTGCCACCAGACTAGCGGTCCAAGAGACCCAGTACTTC.

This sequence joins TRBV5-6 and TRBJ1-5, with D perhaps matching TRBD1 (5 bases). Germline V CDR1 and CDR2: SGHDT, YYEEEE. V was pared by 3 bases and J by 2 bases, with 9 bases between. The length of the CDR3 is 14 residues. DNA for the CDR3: TGTGCCAGCAGCTCCTCCAGGGGCAATCAGCCCCAGCATTTT. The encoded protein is CASSSSRGNQPQHF.